This note documents a single TCR beta chain sequence. The target antigen is unknown. This CDR3 comprises 15 residues. The V end lost 0 bases, the J end lost 4 bases, and 12 bases lay between the germline ends. Germline lookup yields CDR1 MGHRA and CDR2 YSYEKL. This sample stems from a study of T-cell memory formation after mild COVID-19. The study, taken as a whole, reports: CD4/CD8 balance characterized clones contracting day 15 to 85, and CD4+ skew characterized later expanders.

TCRdb re-called the 5' RACE reads with MiXCR, one entry per CDR3 protein. The table has some 110,000 distinct CDR3 sequences, about a sixth seen once. The sequence came from an adult woman who had mild COVID-19 (a few samples of this study predate the infection). Cell type and time point are not known. Sequencing was done on a sample of PBMCs or a T cell subset sorted from them (not recorded which). The rearrangement joins TRBV4-1 to TRBJ1-2; no reliable D call. The CDR3 region is CASSQDPSERYGYTF. CDR3 bases: TGCGCCAGCAGCCAAGATCCTTCAGAGCGCTATGGCTACACCTTC.